The 30 T cell receptor beta chains given below trace back to one sample, sequenced in a study of shared clonotypes between healthy human individuals. TCRdb's table, derived via immunoSEQ multiplex PCR, lists solely in-frame clones and lacks some. The table lists a few hundred thousand clones, 87% of them singletons. The sample consisted of memory CD8+ T cells sorted from blood. Sample subset: CD45RO+ cells pooled with CCR7-negative TemRA cells. The origin of the receptors is a man between 18 and 35 years old in good health.

V gene TRBV7-6 combines with J gene TRBJ2-7; 11 bases match TRBD2. Germline trimming cut 5 bases from V and 2 bases from J; bases unmatched to any gene: 8. This CDR3 has 16 amino acids. Germline V gene sequence: CDR1 SGHVS, CDR2 FNYEAQ. The chain's CDR3 is CASSRYGTSGTYEQYF. For the CDR3, the DNA is TGTGCCAGCAGCCGCTATGGGACTAGCGGTACCTACGAGCAGTACTTC.

The V call is TRBV5-6, the J call TRBJ2-7, with a possible D match to TRBD2 (6 bases). The CDR3 has 14 residues. Germline-derived CDR1 and CDR2 are SGHDT and YYEEEE. V gave up 2 bases and J gave up 3 bases, with 12 bases separating them. CDR3 sequence (DNA): TGTGCCAGCAGCTTTGGGACTGGAAACTACGAGCAGTACTTC. Protein product: CASSFGTGNYEQYF.

The V gene is TRBV11-2, the J gene TRBJ2-7, with D uncertain. Germline V gives CDR1 SGHAT, CDR2 FQNNGV. The CDR3 runs 12 residues. Trimming took off 3 bases at V and 7 bases at J, with 10 bases between the two ends. The CDR3 DNA is TGTGCCAGCAGCTTCCTCGTACGTGAGCAGTACTTC. Translating gives CASSFLVREQYF.

The chain uses TRBV9 and TRBJ2-1; 11 bases fit TRBD2. V shed 1 base, J shed 7 bases, and the junction held 1 base outside the gene matches. The CDR3 extends over 14 amino acids. Per germline, CDR1 SGDLS and CDR2 YYNGEE. The CDR3 coding sequence is TGTGCCAGCAGCGTACTAGCGGGGGGAAATGAGCAGTTCTTC. Translation: CASSVLAGGNEQFF.

The rearrangement uses TRBV7-9 and TRBJ2-1; no clear D gene. V was shortened by 0 bases and J by 4 bases, with 10 bases between the two germline ends. Germline V gives CDR1 SEHNR, CDR2 FQNEAQ (reference sequence). This CDR3 comprises 15 residues. The CDR3 loop reads CASSLAQSPYNEQFF. The CDR3 nucleotides read TGTGCCAGCAGCTTAGCGCAATCCCCTTACAATGAGCAGTTCTTC.

The gene calls are TRBV2 and TRBJ2-2; perhaps TRBD2 as D (7 bases). V was shortened by 3 bases and J by 2 bases, with 16 bases between the two germline ends. The CDR3 has 17 amino acids. Per germline, CDR1 SNHLY and CDR2 FYNNEI. This chain's CDR3 is CASSEARGPFNTGELFF. The CDR3 coding sequence is TGTGCCAGCAGTGAGGCGCGGGGGCCGTTCAACACCGGGGAGCTGTTTTTT.

The chain links TRBV4-3 to TRBJ2-7; weak D call: TRBD2 (5 bases). Trimming shortened V by 0 bases and J by 3 bases, and 12 bases separated the two germline ends. Germline CDR1 and CDR2: LGHNA and YSLEER. The CDR3 covers 15 residues. The CDR3, as DNA: TGCGCCAGCAGCCAAGATCCCGACTACAACTACGAGCAGTACTTC. Its protein product is CASSQDPDYNYEQYF.

This rearrangement joins TRBV4-1 to TRBJ2-7; D might be TRBD2 (5 bases). The ends were cut back, 0 bases at V and 0 bases at J, with 12 bases in the middle. The CDR3 has 16 residues. Germline CDR1 reads MGHRA; CDR2 reads YSYEKL. The DNA of the CDR3 is TGCGCCAGCAGCCAAGAGGTCGGGAACCCCTCCTACGAGCAGTACTTC. Translating gives CASSQEVGNPSYEQYF.

The chain recombines TRBV7-2 with TRBJ1-5, with D possibly TRBD1 on 5 matching bases. V lost 1 base and J lost 9, with 16 bases in between. The CDR3 spans 15 residues. Per the germline V gene, CDR1 is SGHTA and CDR2 is FQGNSA. Here the CDR3 reads CASSLVLWGLGPQHF. The CDR3 DNA reads TGTGCCAGCAGCTTAGTACTATGGGGCTTGGGGCCCCAGCATTTT.

V is TRBV4-1 and J is TRBJ1-6; the D is unclear. Germline V lookup: CDR1 MGHRA, CDR2 YSYEKL. The CDR3 spans 19 residues. V was pared by 2 bases and J by 0 bases, with 17 bases between. In DNA form, the CDR3 reads TGCGCCAGCAGCCAATGGAGTCAGGATTTAAGCTCCTATAATTCACCCCTCCACTTT. Encoded protein: CASSQWSQDLSSYNSPLHF.

This clone was observed once. Different DNA sequences within this sample yield the same CDR3. This sequence joins TRBV11-2 and TRBJ2-1; the D is unclear. CDR1 is SGHAT, CDR2 FQNNGV, per germline. V was clipped by 1 base and J by 8 bases, with 3 bases between them. The CDR3 length is 11 residues. CDR3 loop: CASSLAHEQFF. The DNA of the CDR3 is TGTGCCAGCAGCTTAGCTCATGAGCAGTTCTTC.

The V gene is TRBV11-2, the J gene TRBJ2-7; D could derive from TRBD1 or TRBD2 (5 bases each). V lost 4 bases and J 0 bases, leaving 16 bases between the germline ends. The germline V gene encodes CDR1 SGHAT and CDR2 FQNNGV. This CDR3 has 16 amino acids. The CDR3 loop reads CASSSLKGRSSYEQYF. As DNA, the CDR3 is TGTGCCAGCAGCTCGCTTAAGGGACGGAGCTCCTACGAGCAGTACTTC.

The rearrangement joins TRBV13 to TRBJ2-7; D gene uncertain. CDR3 size: 14 residues. Germline V CDR1 and CDR2: PRHDT, FYEKMQ (reference sequence). V lost 3 bases and J 1 base, leaving 10 bases between the germline ends. CDR3 DNA: TGTGCCAGCAGCTTGGGTAATCCTTCCTACGAGCAGTACTTC. The encoded protein is CASSLGNPSYEQYF.

J is TRBJ2-7 and V is TRBV4-1; D is undetermined. CDR1 MGHRA and CDR2 YSYEKL come from the germline V gene. The CDR3 has 14 amino acids. V was pared by 1 base and J by 4 bases, with 11 bases between. CDR3: CASSQGPVPYEQYF. CDR3 bases: TGCGCCAGCAGCCAAGGACCGGTCCCTTACGAGCAGTACTTC.

V gene TRBV5-6 combines with J gene TRBJ1-1; no definite D call. From germline, CDR1 is SGHDT and CDR2 YYEEEE. V lost 0 bases to trimming and J lost 2 bases, with 5 bases between them. The CDR3 is made up of 13 amino acids. In DNA, the CDR3 is TGTGCCAGCAGCTTGGCATTCAACACTGAAGCTTTCTTT. Amino acids: CASSLAFNTEAFF.

In this sample, this clone turned up a few times. This chain uses TRBV4-1 with TRBJ2-2; tentative D call: TRBD2 (6 bases). V lost 1 base to trimming and J lost 8 bases, with 17 bases between them. This CDR3 has 16 residues. The germline gives CDR1 MGHRA, CDR2 YSYEKL. The CDR3: CASSQGDSEVPGELFF. CDR3 nucleotides: TGCGCCAGCAGCCAAGGGGACTCAGAAGTACCGGGGGAGCTGTTTTTT.

Many counts were recorded for this clone. The chain carries TRBV19 and TRBJ2-7; TRBD1 matches at 8 bases. After removal of 6 bases from V and 2 bases from J, the junction contained 9 bases not matched to a gene. The CDR3 runs 15 residues. Germline V gene sequence: CDR1 LNHDA, CDR2 SQIVND (reference sequence). CDR3 coding DNA: TGTGCCAGTAGCACGATCCGGGACAGGCCCTACGAGCAGTACTTC. This sequence encodes CASSTIRDRPYEQYF.

The V gene is TRBV4-1, the J gene TRBJ2-5; D is perhaps TRBD1 (5 bases). V shed 3 bases and J shed 4 bases, with 18 bases lying between them. Per germline, CDR1 MGHRA and CDR2 YSYEKL. The CDR3 has 16 residues. In nucleotides, the CDR3 is TGCGCCAGCAGCCAGGGGTGGGGCCGCCAGGGAGAGACCCAGTACTTC. It codes for CASSQGWGRQGETQYF.

The CDR3 spells CASSANSGRPSYEQYF. The CDR3 DNA reads TGTGCCAGCAGCGCCAATAGCGGGAGGCCCTCCTACGAGCAGTACTTC. The chain couples TRBV7-6 to TRBJ2-7, with 10 bases matching TRBD2. The CDR3 sequence is 16 residues long. The junction had 7 bases not matched to a gene; V was cut back by 5 bases and J by 0 bases. Germline V CDR1 and CDR2: SGHVS, FNYEAQ. Variable domain in full (rest from reference TRBV7-6 and TRBJ2-7): GAGVSQSPRYKVTKRGQDVALRCDPISGHVSLYWYRQALGQGPEFLTYFNYEAQQDKSGLPNDRFSAERPEGSISTLTIQRTEQRDSAMYRCASSANSGRPSYEQYFGPGTRLTVT.

This clone was seen ten or more times. This chain joins TRBV6-1 and TRBJ2-6; D is perhaps TRBD1 or TRBD2 (5 bases each). CDR3 size: 16 residues. Germline V gene sequence: CDR1 MNHNS, CDR2 SASEGT. Trimming removed 0 bases at V and 4 bases at J, with 10 bases between. Here the CDR3 DNA reads TGTGCCAGCAGTGAAGCTTCGGGGACCGGGGCCAACGTCCTGACTTTC. Translating gives CASSEASGTGANVLTF.

V gene TRBV5-6 combines with J gene TRBJ1-2; D is unresolved. Germline CDR1 SGHDT, CDR2 YYEEEE. Trimming stripped 0 bases from V and 4 bases from J, with 22 bases between. The CDR3 is made up of 18 amino acids. The CDR3 loop reads CASSLVEEGPLFGYGYTF. DNA of the CDR3: TGTGCCAGCAGCTTGGTGGAGGAGGGTCCACTTTTCGGCTATGGCTACACCTTC.

This clone was counted a few times. The rearrangement uses TRBV7-9 and TRBJ2-1; 12 bases are a match to TRBD2. There are 15 residues in the CDR3. Trimming took 5 bases from V and 5 from J; bases not matched to a gene: 4. Per the germline V gene, CDR1 is SEHNR and CDR2 is FQNEAQ (reference sequence). The CDR3 nucleotides read TGTGCCAGCAGCCTACTAGCGGGAGGCGACAATGAGCAGTTCTTC. It encodes CASSLLAGGDNEQFF.

This clone was detected only once. V gene TRBV5-4 combines with J gene TRBJ2-3, with a possible D match to TRBD1 (6 bases). Germline CDR1 SGHNT, CDR2 YYREEE (reference sequence). V lost 0 bases, J lost 6 bases, and 17 bases lay in between. CDR3 length: 16 amino acids. The CDR3 nucleotides are TGTGCCAGCAGCTTGGCCAGGGGACACTTGACGGATACGCAGTATTTT. Amino acid sequence: CASSLARGHLTDTQYF.

A remark on this clone: Other DNA sequences in this specimen translate into the identical CDR3. This chain's CDR3 is CASSLNGPSYEQYF. The CDR3 bases are TGTGCCAGCAGTTTGAACGGTCCTTCCTACGAGCAGTACTTC. The V gene is TRBV27, the J gene TRBJ2-7; D gene ambiguous. The CDR3 is made up of 14 amino acids. V shed 3 bases and J shed 1 base, with 10 bases lying between them. The V gene's germline CDR1 is MNHEY and CDR2 SMNVEV (reference sequence).

The rearrangement links TRBV7-9 to TRBJ2-3; D is undetermined. The CDR3 is made up of 15 amino acids. Germline V CDR1 and CDR2: SEHNR, FQNEAQ (reference sequence). The ends were cut back, 5 bases at V and 0 bases at J, with 12 bases in the middle. As DNA, the CDR3 is TGTGCCAGCAGCGCCGTAGGTTCTAGCACAGATACGCAGTATTTT. As protein: CASSAVGSSTDTQYF.

The chain joins TRBV6-5 to TRBJ2-5; a weak D match, TRBD1 (5 bases). The V gene's germline CDR1 is MNHEY and CDR2 SVGAGI. Trimming stripped 0 bases from V and 4 bases from J, with 12 bases between. This CDR3 spans 15 amino acids. The chain's CDR3 is CASSYSGREGETQYF. The CDR3 region has the DNA TGTGCCAGCAGTTACTCGGGCAGGGAAGGAGAGACCCAGTACTTC.

The V gene is TRBV5-1, the J gene TRBJ2-7; D unresolved. The V end lost 2 bases, the J end lost 5 bases, and 17 bases lay between the germline ends. Germline CDR1 and CDR2: SGHRS and YFSETQ. This CDR3 contains 15 residues. The CDR3 loop reads CASSFSLGQLDEQYF. CDR3 bases: TGCGCCAGCAGCTTCTCCCTCGGGCAATTGGACGAGCAGTACTTC.

J is TRBJ1-5 and V is TRBV4-1, with a weak D call TRBD1 (5 bases). V gave up 1 base and J gave up 6 bases, with 16 bases separating them. The germline gives CDR1 MGHRA, CDR2 YSYEKL. The CDR3 is 16 amino acids. The CDR3, as DNA: TGCGCCAGCAGCCAAGGAGGGCCAGGGAGAGGTCAGCCCCAGCATTTT. This encodes CASSQGGPGRGQPQHF.

This chain connects TRBV27 to TRBJ2-7; no definite D call. There are 13 residues in the CDR3. Germline CDR1 MNHEY, CDR2 SMNVEV (reference sequence). Trimming shortened V by 4 bases and J by 3 bases, and 10 bases separated the two germline ends. This CDR3 is CASSYGPLYEQYF. The CDR3 DNA is TGTGCCAGCAGTTACGGGCCTCTCTACGAGCAGTACTTC.

This clone occurred once. This chain joins TRBV27 and TRBJ1-4, with a possible D match to TRBD1 (6 bases). This CDR3 is 14 amino acids long. V was cut by 7 bases and J by 7 bases, with 16 bases left in between. The germline V gene encodes CDR1 MNHEY and CDR2 SMNVEV (reference sequence). The CDR3 DNA is TGTGCCAGCAAAACACAGGGCAGCGTTGAAAAACTGTTTTTT. It translates to CASKTQGSVEKLFF.